These T cell receptor beta chains were read from a single sample in a study of neurological immune-mediated disorders. TCRdb analysed the 5' RACE reads with MiXCR anew, one entry per CDR3 protein. The sample includes approximately 89,000 distinct CDR3 sequences, approximately 4.3% of them seen just once. The sample consisted of PBMCs. The receptors come from a woman aged 55-69 years with multiple sclerosis. Each CDR3 is given with its conserved first and last residue. D genes are given only for firm matches. Clone size is not always given. Where it is, it says once, few, many or a class for expanded clones.

many TRBJ2-3 TRBV14 - TGTGCCAGCAGTCCCAACGAAGGGGGAAGGACAGATACGCAGTATTTT CASSPNEGGRTDTQYF
many TRBJ2-2 TRBV5-1 - TGCGCCAGCAGCGCAAGTCCCGGGACGGGCACCGGGGAGCTGTTTTTT CASSASPGTGTGELFF
many TRBJ2-7 TRBV29-1 - TGCAGCGTTGTGATACTCTCCTACGAGCAGTACTTC CSVVILSYEQYF
many TRBJ1-6 TRBV9 - TGTGCCAGCAGCGTAGCCGGGGCCGAAGGTAACTCACCCCTCCACTTT CASSVAGAEGNSPLHF
many TRBJ2-1 TRBV7-6 TRBD2 TGTGCCAGCAGCGCCACAAATCCGGGACTAGATAGGAATGAGCAGTTCTTC CASSATNPGLDRNEQFF
many TRBJ2-1 TRBV5-1 TRBD2 TGCGCCAGCAGCTTGGGAGGCGGTGCTGCGGGGGGGTCCTACAATGAGCAGTTCTTC CASSLGGGAAGGSYNEQFF
many TRBJ2-7 TRBV20-1 TRBD1 TGCAGTGCTAGTGCCCGGGACAGGGGGCTTGAGCAGTACTTC CSASARDRGLEQYF
many TRBJ1-1 TRBV3-1 - TGTGCCAGCAGCCAAGATTGGAGGGGAGGAGCTGAAGCTTTCTTT CASSQDWRGGAEAFF
many TRBJ2-2 TRBV20-1 TRBD2 TGCAGTGCTCGGAACGCAGCGGGGGGGCCCACCGGGGAGCTGTTTTTT CSARNAAGGPTGELFF
many TRBJ1-2 TRBV7-2 TRBD1 TGTGCCAGCAGCACCAGCCGGACAGGTATTAACTATGGCTACACCTTC CASSTSRTGINYGYTF
many TRBJ1-1 TRBV5-1 - TGCGCCAGCAGCTTGACAGGGACGGTGAACACTGAAGCTTTCTTT CASSLTGTVNTEAFF
many TRBJ1-5 TRBV20-1 - TGCAGTGCGGAGGGGTATAGCAGCAATCAGCCCCAGCATTTT CSAEGYSSNQPQHF
many TRBJ2-2 TRBV29-1 - TGCAGCGTTGGCGGAAGTGGGTACACCGGGGAGCTGTTTTTT CSVGGSGYTGELFF
many TRBJ1-2 TRBV7-8 - TGTGCCAGCAGCCCTGCTGCAGGCGGCTGGGCTAACTATGGCTACACCTTC CASSPAAGGWANYGYTF
many TRBJ1-2 TRBV7-6 TRBD1 TGTGCCAGCAGTTCGACAGGGTTTGGCTACACCTTC CASSSTGFGYTF
many TRBJ1-1 TRBV6-6 TRBD1 TGTGCCAGCAGGGACAGGGGGAACACTGAAGCTTTCTTT CASRDRGNTEAFF
few TRBJ2-2 TRBV3-1 TRBD1 TGTGCCAGCAGCCCCTTGCAGGGGGCCGGGGAGCTGTTTTTT CASSPLQGAGELFF
- TRBJ1-1 TRBV5-6 - TGTTCCATCAGCCGAGGGCAGGGACGAACTGAAGCTTTCTTT CSISRGQGRTEAFF
many TRBJ1-5 TRBV7-2 - TGTGCCAGCAGCTTGGCCCATCGGGGGGCCCAGCATTTT CASSLAHRGAQHF
many TRBJ2-2 TRBV20-1 - TGCAGTGCTCCCTCTCTGCGGGGGAACACCGGGGAGCTGTTTTTT CSAPSLRGNTGELFF
few TRBJ2-1 TRBV3-1 - TGTGCCAGCAGCCGCGCAGGGGTCGGGAATGAGCAGTTCTTC CASSRAGVGNEQFF
many TRBJ1-2 TRBV5-1 TRBD1 TGCGCCAGCAGCATGGGACAGGGGGAGTATGGCTACACCTTC CASSMGQGEYGYTF
many TRBJ2-5 TRBV27 TRBD2 TGTGCCAGCAGTTTAACGGGACTAGCAGGGGAGACCCAGTACTTC CASSLTGLAGETQYF
many TRBJ2-6 TRBV28 - TGTGCCAGCAGTCGACGCTCTGGGGCCAACGTCCTGACTTTC CASSRRSGANVLTF
many TRBJ2-2 TRBV9 TRBD2 TGTGCCAGCAGGGGACTAGCGGGGGACACAAAAAGCGGCACCGGGGAGCTGTTTTTT CASRGLAGDTKSGTGELFF
many TRBJ2-7 TRBV12-3/TRBV12-4 - TGTGCCAGCAGTCAATCCCTCGGTGGCGAGCAGTACTTC CASSQSLGGEQYF
many TRBJ2-5 TRBV20-1 - TGCAGTGCTAGAGACCCAGGGACTTCCCCGTACCAAGAGACCCAGTACTTC CSARDPGTSPYQETQYF
many TRBJ2-2 TRBV20-1 TRBD1 TGCAGTGCTAGAGATGTTCCCCCCGGGACAGGGAACACCGGGGAGCTGTTTTTT CSARDVPPGTGNTGELFF
many TRBJ2-3 TRBV27 TRBD1 TGTGCCAGCAGTTTACTCGGGACAGGGTCCGTCGATACGCAGTATTTT CASSLLGTGSVDTQYF
many TRBJ1-2 TRBV29-1 - TGCAGCGTTGAAGATTGGGCAGCGTATGGCTACACCTTC CSVEDWAAYGYTF
many TRBJ2-2 TRBV5-1 TRBD1 TGCGCCAGCAGCCTACAGGGGACAGCCGGGGAGCTGTTTTTT CASSLQGTAGELFF
many TRBJ1-1 TRBV29-1 TRBD1 TGCAGCGTCGCCTTACTGGGACAGGGACTGGGGTCCACTGAAGCTTTCTTT CSVALLGQGLGSTEAFF
many TRBJ1-1 TRBV18 - TGTGCCAGCTCAACCGCCTCGACAGTGCTTGAAGCTTTCTTT CASSTASTVLEAFF
- TRBJ2-7 TRBV2 - TGTGCCAGCAGTGAGGTCCTTTCTTCTACTGAGCAGTACTTC CASSEVLSSTEQYF
many TRBJ2-1 TRBV7-8 - TGTGCCAGCAGCTTGGACAGAAACAATGAGCAGTTCTTC CASSLDRNNEQFF
- TRBJ1-1 TRBV19 - TGTGCCAGTAGAGCCCCAGCCGGGGTGAGGCCATCGAACACTGAAGCTTTCTTT CASRAPAGVRPSNTEAFF
many TRBJ2-2 TRBV7-9 - TGTGCCAGCAGCTTTCCTGCAGGGACGAACACCGGGGAGCTGTTTTTT CASSFPAGTNTGELFF
many TRBJ1-2 TRBV7-6 - TGTGCCAGCAGCTCGAGGACCCTGGGGGGCTACACCTTC CASSSRTLGGYTF
many TRBJ1-6 TRBV3-1 TRBD1 TGTGCCAGCAGCCACGACAGGGGGAATTCACCCCTCCACTTT CASSHDRGNSPLHF
many TRBJ1-4 TRBV5-1 TRBD1 TGCGCCAGCAGCCCTGGCGGGACAGGCGGGGAAAAACTGTTTTTT CASSPGGTGGEKLFF
- TRBJ1-3 TRBV12-3/TRBV12-4 - TGTGCCAGCAGACCGGCCGCGTCTGGAAACACCATATATTTT CASRPAASGNTIYF
many TRBJ2-3 TRBV14 TRBD2 TGTGCCAGCAGCCAAGAAGGGACTAGCAGTGCAGATACGCAGTATTTT CASSQEGTSSADTQYF
many TRBJ2-5 TRBV7-9 TRBD1 TGTGCCAGCAGCTTGGGGACAGGGGTCCAAGAGACCCAGTACTTC CASSLGTGVQETQYF
many TRBJ2-7 TRBV20-1 - TGCAGTGCTGGGGGCCGACAGCGACAATACGAGCAGTACTTC CSAGGRQRQYEQYF
many TRBJ2-1 TRBV24-1 - TGTGCCACCAGTGATTCCAAAGCGGACTCCTACAATGAGCAGTTCTTC CATSDSKADSYNEQFF